These T cell receptor beta chains were read from a single sample in a study of blood T cell repertoires in COVID-19. Generated by immunoSEQ multiplex PCR, the TCRdb table keeps only in-frame clones and is missing some. Of 35,000 to 55,000 clones detected, 75% to 90% appear once; the ten largest clones hold approximately 4.7%. The specimen was peripheral blood. The source is a human donor in a cohort sampled during active COVID-19. CDR3s include the opening cysteine and the closing phenylalanine or tryptophan. The order of the fields is D gene, V gene, clone size, J gene, CDR3 length, CDR3 protein, CDR3 DNA. The D gene is left open where the match is weak. Clone size is not always given. Where it is, it says once, few, many or a class for expanded clones.

-	TRBV7-2	-	TRBJ2-3	11	CASSLDQAQYF	TGTGCCAGCAGCTTAGATCAGGCGCAGTATTTT
-	TRBV19	-	TRBJ2-2	14	CASRITGTTGELFF	TGTGCCAGTAGAATCACAGGGACGACCGGGGAGCTGTTTTTT
TRBD2	TRBV3-1/TRBV3-2	few	TRBJ2-7	17	CASSQGTSGRYFYEQYF	TGTGCCAGCAGCCAAGGGACTAGCGGGAGATATTTCTACGAGCAGTACTTC
TRBD2	TRBV7-9	-	TRBJ2-1	16	CASSSSAGGPFNEQFF	TGTGCCAGCAGCTCCTCTGCGGGAGGGCCTTTCAATGAGCAGTTCTTC
TRBD2	TRBV6-5	-	TRBJ2-3	15	CASSTPGLGVDTQYF	TGTGCCAGCAGCACCCCGGGACTAGGAGTCGATACGCAGTATTTT
TRBD2	TRBV2	few	TRBJ2-1	15	CASRVTSYITDEQFF	TGTGCCAGCAGGGTGACTAGCTATATCACTGATGAGCAGTTCTTC
TRBD2	TRBV18	once	TRBJ2-7	16	CASSQGLGLLTYEQYF	TGTGCCAGCTCCCAGGGACTAGGCCTTTTAACCTACGAGCAGTACTTC
-	TRBV13	-	TRBJ2-5	11	CASSLRETQYF	TGTGCCAGCAGCTTACGGGAGACCCAGTACTTC
TRBD2	TRBV6-5	-	TRBJ2-3	16	CASSYLSGRVTDTQYF	TGTGCCAGCAGTTACCTTAGCGGGAGGGTGACAGATACGCAGTATTTT
-	TRBV28	-	TRBJ1-3	18	CASSLNFAGAHSGNTIYF	TGTGCCAGCAGTTTAAACTTCGCAGGGGCTCACTCTGGAAACACCATATATTTT
TRBD1	TRBV5-1	-	TRBJ1-4	16	CASSFDRVLTNEKLFF	TGCGCCAGCAGCTTTGACAGGGTTTTAACTAATGAAAAACTGTTTTTT
-	TRBV15	-	TRBJ2-4	14	CATSTWTGRDIQYF	TGTGCCACCAGCACTTGGACAGGGAGGGACATTCAGTACTTC
TRBD2	TRBV2	-	TRBJ2-7	16	CASRRGTSGRVYEQYF	TGTGCCAGCAGGCGAGGGACTAGCGGGAGAGTTTACGAGCAGTACTTC
-	TRBV10-3	-	TRBJ2-1	15	CAISEWSDSYNEQFF	TGTGCCATCAGTGAGTGGAGCGACTCCTACAATGAGCAGTTCTTC
TRBD2	TRBV5-5	-	TRBJ2-5	17	CASSAPRLAGGSGTQYF	TGTGCCAGCAGCGCCCCGAGGCTAGCGGGAGGGTCGGGGACCCAGTACTTC
TRBD2	TRBV4-2	once	TRBJ2-7	15	CASSQESGSSYEQYF	TGTGCCAGCAGCCAAGAGAGCGGGAGCTCCTACGAGCAGTACTTC
-	TRBV9	-	TRBJ1-3	16	CASSVATGGSGNTIYF	TGTGCCAGCAGCGTAGCTACCGGGGGCTCTGGAAACACCATATATTTT
-	TRBV13	-	TRBJ2-7	13	CASSLGQIYEQYF	TGTGCCAGCAGCTTAGGACAGATCTACGAGCAGTACTTC
-	TRBV5-6	-	TRBJ2-7	15	CASSTTRVFPYEQYF	TGTGCCAGCAGCACGACGAGGGTATTCCCCTACGAGCAGTACTTC
TRBD1	TRBV28	few	TRBJ2-5	15	CASKPGQGFGETQYF	TGTGCCAGCAAGCCGGGACAGGGCTTTGGGGAGACCCAGTACTTC
TRBD1	TRBV11-2	-	TRBJ2-7	15	CASSLRVQGAYEQYF	TGTGCCAGCAGCTTACGGGTGCAGGGGGCCTACGAGCAGTACTTC
TRBD1	TRBV30	once	TRBJ2-4	14	CAWKRTGGLNIQYF	TGTGCCTGGAAAAGGACAGGAGGATTAAACATTCAGTACTTC
TRBD2	TRBV28	-	TRBJ2-1	16	CASSLAGGPSYNEQFF	TGTGCCAGCAGTTTAGCGGGAGGGCCCTCCTACAATGAGCAGTTCTTC
-	TRBV28	once	TRBJ2-6	16	CASSPPIYTGANVLTF	TGTGCCAGCAGTCCCCCGATCTATACTGGGGCCAACGTCCTGACTTTC
-	TRBV28	-	TRBJ1-6	17	CASSTHGRSSYNSPLHF	TGTGCCAGCAGTACACACGGAAGGAGCTCCTATAATTCACCCCTCCACTTT
-	TRBV5-7	-	TRBJ1-2	11	CASSCQWGYTF	TGTGCCAGCAGCTGCCAGTGGGGCTACACCTTC
TRBD2	TRBV9	once	TRBJ2-5	16	CASSLAPLAGMETQYF	TGTGCCAGCAGCCTGGCCCCTCTAGCGGGAATGGAGACCCAGTACTTC
-	TRBV30	-	TRBJ2-3	14	CAWSVGHSADTQYF	TGTGCCTGGAGTGTTGGACACAGCGCAGATACGCAGTATTTT
TRBD1	TRBV6-6	-	TRBJ1-2	14	CASSYGGTDYGYTF	TGTGCCAGCAGTTATGGGGGGACAGACTATGGCTACACCTTC
TRBD2	TRBV20-1	-	TRBJ2-1	11	CSARDGRGQFF	TGCAGTGCTAGAGATGGGAGGGGTCAGTTCTTC
TRBD2	TRBV18	-	TRBJ2-3	17	CASSPGSGRAKGDTQYF	TGTGCCAGCTCACCAGGTAGCGGGAGGGCTAAAGGAGATACGCAGTATTTT
-	TRBV5-1	-	TRBJ2-1	13	CASSSSSSNEQFF	TGCGCCAGCAGCTCTTCTAGCAGCAATGAGCAGTTCTTC
-	TRBV28	-	TRBJ1-2	13	CASSLGPNYGYTF	TGTGCCAGCAGTTTAGGGCCGAACTATGGCTACACCTTC
TRBD1	TRBV28	-	TRBJ2-2	14	CASIGTVNTGELFF	TGTGCCAGCATTGGGACAGTAAACACCGGGGAGCTGTTTTTT
-	TRBV11-2	-	TRBJ1-6	13	CASSSDGGSPLHF	TGTGCCAGCAGCTCGGACGGGGGATCACCCCTCCACTTT
TRBD2	TRBV11-1	-	TRBJ2-7	15	CASSLSGGPSYEQYF	TGTGCCAGCAGCCTTAGCGGGGGGCCATCCTACGAGCAGTACTTC
TRBD2	TRBV28	-	TRBJ2-3	16	CASSGWEGSSSDTQYF	TGTGCCAGCAGTGGGTGGGAGGGCAGCTCCTCAGATACGCAGTATTTT
-	TRBV30	-	TRBJ2-3	12	CAWGQYTDTQYF	TGTGCCTGGGGACAGTACACAGATACGCAGTATTTT
-	TRBV10-3	few	TRBJ2-7	17	CAISDSRSGTKNYEQYF	TGTGCCATCAGTGATTCAAGGAGCGGGACAAAAAACTACGAGCAGTACTTC
-	TRBV7-9	-	TRBJ1-5	11	CAIGEVQPQHF	TGTGCCATAGGAGAGGTTCAGCCCCAGCATTTT
TRBD1	TRBV29-1	-	TRBJ1-2	13	CSVAGTENYGYTF	TGCAGCGTAGCCGGGACAGAAAACTATGGCTACACCTTC